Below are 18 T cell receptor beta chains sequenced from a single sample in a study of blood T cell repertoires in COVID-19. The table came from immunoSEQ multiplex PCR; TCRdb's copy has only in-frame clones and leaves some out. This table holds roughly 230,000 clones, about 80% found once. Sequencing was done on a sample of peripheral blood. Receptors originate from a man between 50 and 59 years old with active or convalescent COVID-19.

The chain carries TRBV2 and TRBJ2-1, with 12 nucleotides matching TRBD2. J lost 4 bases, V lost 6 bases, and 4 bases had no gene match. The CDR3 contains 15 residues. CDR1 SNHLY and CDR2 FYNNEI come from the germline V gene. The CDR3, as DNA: TGTGCCAGCAGAGCTAGCGGGGGGGCATACAATGAGCAGTTCTTC. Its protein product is CASRASGGAYNEQFF.

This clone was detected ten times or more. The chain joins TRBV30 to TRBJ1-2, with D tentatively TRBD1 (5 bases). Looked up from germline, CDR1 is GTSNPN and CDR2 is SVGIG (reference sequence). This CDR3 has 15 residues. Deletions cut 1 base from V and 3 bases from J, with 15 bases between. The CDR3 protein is CAWSAGGASHYGYTF. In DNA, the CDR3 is TGTGCCTGGAGTGCAGGCGGGGCTAGTCACTATGGCTACACCTTC.

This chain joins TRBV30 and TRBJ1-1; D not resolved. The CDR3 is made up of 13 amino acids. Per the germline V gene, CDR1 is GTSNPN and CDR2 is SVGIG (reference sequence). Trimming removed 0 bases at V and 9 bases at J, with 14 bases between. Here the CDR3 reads CAWSVLDGRKAFF. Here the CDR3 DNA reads TGTGCCTGGAGTGTACTAGATGGCAGAAAAGCTTTCTTT.

The CDR3 loop is CASSLAAGGSYGYTF. CDR3 coding DNA: TGTGCCAGCAGCTTAGCGGCAGGGGGTAGTTATGGCTACACCTTC. The chain combines TRBV7-9 with TRBJ1-2, with 7 bases identical to TRBD1. The CDR3 is 15 residues long. Trimming took 0 bases from V and 5 from J; bases not matched to a gene: 6. The V gene's germline CDR1 is SEHNR and CDR2 FQNEAQ (reference sequence).

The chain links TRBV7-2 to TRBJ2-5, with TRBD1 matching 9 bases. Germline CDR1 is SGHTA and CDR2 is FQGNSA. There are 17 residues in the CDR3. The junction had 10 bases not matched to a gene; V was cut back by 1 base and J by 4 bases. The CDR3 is CASSLGFPGQGSETQYF. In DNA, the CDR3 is TGTGCCAGCAGCTTAGGGTTTCCGGGACAGGGATCAGAGACCCAGTACTTC.

In DNA, the CDR3 is TGTGCCAGCAGTGGGGGGGCCAAAGATACGCAGTATTTT. The encoded protein is CASSGGAKDTQYF. J is TRBJ2-3 and V is TRBV5-4; weak D call: TRBD2 (7 bases). V lost 5 bases, J lost 5 bases, and 12 bases lay in between. CDR3 length: 13 amino acids. The germline V gene encodes CDR1 SGHNT and CDR2 YYREEE (reference sequence).

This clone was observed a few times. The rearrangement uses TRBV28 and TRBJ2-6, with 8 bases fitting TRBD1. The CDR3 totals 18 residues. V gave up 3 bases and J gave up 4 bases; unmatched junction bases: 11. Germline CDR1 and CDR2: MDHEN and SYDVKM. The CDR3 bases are TGTGCCAGCAGTTTGGGGGTTCAGGGGGCGTGGGGGGCCAACGTCCTGACTTTC. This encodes CASSLGVQGAWGANVLTF. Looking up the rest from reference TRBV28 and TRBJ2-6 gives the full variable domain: DVKVTQSSRYLVKRTGEKVFLECVQDMDHENMFWYRQDPGLGLRLIYFSYDVKMKEKGDIPEGYSVSREKKERFSLILESASTNQTSMYLCASSLGVQGAWGANVLTFGAGSRLTVL.

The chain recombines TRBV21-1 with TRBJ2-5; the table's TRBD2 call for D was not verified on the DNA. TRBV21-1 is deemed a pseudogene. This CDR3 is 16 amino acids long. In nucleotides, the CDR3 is TGTGCCAGCAGCAAAGCCGCCGTAGCGGGGATGGAGACCCAGTACTTC. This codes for CASSKAAVAGMETQYF.

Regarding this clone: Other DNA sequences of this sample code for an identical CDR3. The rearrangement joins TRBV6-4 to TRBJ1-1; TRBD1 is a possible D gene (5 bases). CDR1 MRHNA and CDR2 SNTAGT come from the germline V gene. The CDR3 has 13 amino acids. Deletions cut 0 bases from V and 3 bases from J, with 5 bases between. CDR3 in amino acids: CASSDSGDTEAFF. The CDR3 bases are TGTGCCAGCAGTGACTCAGGGGACACTGAAGCTTTCTTT.

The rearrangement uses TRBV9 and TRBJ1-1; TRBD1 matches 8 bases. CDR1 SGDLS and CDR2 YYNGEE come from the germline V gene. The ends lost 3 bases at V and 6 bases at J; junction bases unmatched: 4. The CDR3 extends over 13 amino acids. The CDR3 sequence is CASSAGTGSEAFF. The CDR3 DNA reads TGTGCCAGCAGCGCCGGGACAGGCTCTGAAGCTTTCTTT.

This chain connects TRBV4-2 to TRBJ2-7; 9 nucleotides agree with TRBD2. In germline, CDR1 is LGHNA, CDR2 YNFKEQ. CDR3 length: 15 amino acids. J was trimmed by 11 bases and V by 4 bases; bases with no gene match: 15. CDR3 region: CASSLTAGLAGLEYF. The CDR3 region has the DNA TGTGCCAGCAGCCTGACAGCGGGACTAGCCGGGTTGGAGTACTTC.

The CDR3 DNA reads TGTGCCAGCAGTTATGGGGATGTGGGGCATGAAAAACTGTTTTTT. Amino acids: CASSYGDVGHEKLFF. The chain recombines TRBV6-5 with TRBJ1-4; a weak D match, TRBD1 (5 bases). CDR1 and CDR2 (germline): MNHEY, SVGAGI. CDR3 length equals 15 residues. V gave up 3 bases and J gave up 6 bases, with 14 bases separating them.

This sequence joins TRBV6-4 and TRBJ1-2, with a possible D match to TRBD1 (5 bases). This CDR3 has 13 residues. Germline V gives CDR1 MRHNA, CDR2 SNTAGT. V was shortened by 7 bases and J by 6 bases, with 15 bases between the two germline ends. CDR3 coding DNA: TGTGCCAGCATCCCGGGACTAAGCCATGGCTACACCTTC. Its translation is CASIPGLSHGYTF.

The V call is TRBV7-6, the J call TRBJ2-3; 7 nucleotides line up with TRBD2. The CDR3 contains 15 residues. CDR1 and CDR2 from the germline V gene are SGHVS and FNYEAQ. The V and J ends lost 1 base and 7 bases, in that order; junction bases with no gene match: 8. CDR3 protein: CASSLGGREGNTQYF. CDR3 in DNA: TGTGCCAGCAGCTTAGGGGGCAGGGAGGGGAATACGCAGTATTTT.

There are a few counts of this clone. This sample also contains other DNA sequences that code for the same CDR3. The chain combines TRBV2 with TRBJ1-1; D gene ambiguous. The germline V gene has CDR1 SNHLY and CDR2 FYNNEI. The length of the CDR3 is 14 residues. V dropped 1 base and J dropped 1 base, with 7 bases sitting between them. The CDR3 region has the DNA TGTGCCAGCAGTGAAGTGGGGAGGAACACTGAAGCTTTCTTT. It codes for CASSEVGRNTEAFF.

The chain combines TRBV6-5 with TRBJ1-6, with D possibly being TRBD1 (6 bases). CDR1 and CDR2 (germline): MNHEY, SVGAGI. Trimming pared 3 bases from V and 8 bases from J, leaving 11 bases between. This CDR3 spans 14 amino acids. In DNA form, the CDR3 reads TGTGCCAGCAGTTATACAGGGAGCGATTCACCCCTCCACTTT. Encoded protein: CASSYTGSDSPLHF.

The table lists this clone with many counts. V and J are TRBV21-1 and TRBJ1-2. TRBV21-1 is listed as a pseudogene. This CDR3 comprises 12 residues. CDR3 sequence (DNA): TGTGCCAGCAGCAAAGAAGAGGTTGGCTACACCTTC. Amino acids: CASSKEEVGYTF.

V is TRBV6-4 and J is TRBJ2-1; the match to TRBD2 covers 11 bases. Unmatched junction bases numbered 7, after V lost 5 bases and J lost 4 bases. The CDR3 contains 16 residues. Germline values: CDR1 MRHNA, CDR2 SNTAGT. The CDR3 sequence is CASSPSSGGSYNEQFF. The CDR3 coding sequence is TGTGCCAGCAGTCCCTCTAGCGGGGGGTCGTACAATGAGCAGTTCTTC.